This T cell receptor beta chain came from a study of shared clonotypes between healthy human individuals. V was cut by 0 bases and J by 4 bases, with 8 bases left in between. Per the germline V gene, CDR1 is WSHSY and CDR2 is SAAADI. This CDR3 spans 14 amino acids. Generated by immunoSEQ multiplex PCR, the TCRdb table keeps only in-frame clones and is missing some. The table includes some 2,100,000 clones, 90% to 97% detected once. The sequence was collected from a man aged 18 to 30 in good health. The specimen sequenced was naive CD4+ T cells sorted from blood. Subset denoted: CD45RA+ positively selected. The chain couples TRBV10-2 to TRBJ2-3; weak D call: TRBD1 (5 bases). The CDR3 sequence is CASSESREPDTQYF. CDR3 bases: TGCGCCAGCAGTGAGTCCAGGGAACCAGATACGCAGTATTTT.